The clone carrying this T cell receptor (beta chain) was detected only a few times. The record originates from a study of blood T cell repertoires in COVID-19. Study summary: Acute and convalescent COVID-19 samples came from the United States, Italy and Spain. Nucleic acid was either cDNA or gDNA, and it came from T cells, B-cell-depleted T cells, or PBMCs.

The CDR3 covers 14 residues. The germline gives CDR1 MNHEY, CDR2 SMNVEV (reference sequence). Trimming cost V 3 bases and J 0 bases, with 5 bases left between them. In the original analysis: Estimates of nucleated cell counts were drawn from the amplification of reference gene primers. The assay was immunoSEQ multiplex PCR, and TCRdb's table has in-frame clones only and misses some. The DNA was the basis for D and trimming; V, J and clone size are from that table. This table holds some 390,000 clones, roughly 90% found once. Seattle researchers signed up patients amid active infection and tracked them longitudinally.

Sequenced sample: peripheral blood. The clonotype comes from a woman between 40 and 50 years old with COVID-19, enrolled during active disease. This sequence joins TRBV27 and TRBJ1-4; D is unresolved. The CDR3 region is CASSFLATNEKLFF. The CDR3, as DNA: TGTGCCAGCAGTTTCCTTGCAACTAATGAAAAACTGTTTTTT.